Listed here are 13 T cell receptor beta chains from one sample, sequenced in a study of T cells after yellow fever vaccination. TCRdb independently ran MiXCR on the 5' RACE reads; one entry per CDR3 protein. The table shows approximately 330,000 distinct CDR3 sequences, with about an eighth occurring only once. The input for sequencing was CD4+ T cells sorted from PBMCs, taken 15 days after the yellow fever booster vaccination. These receptors came from a man younger than 35 who received the YFV17D yellow fever vaccine.

This sequence joins TRBV10-3 and TRBJ2-5, with D perhaps matching TRBD1 (7 bases). This CDR3 region has 14 residues. Trimming pared 4 bases from V and 2 bases from J, leaving 11 bases between. The germline gives CDR1 ENHRY, CDR2 SYGVKD. CDR3 sequence (DNA): TGTGCCATCAGTGTGACAGGGAGGCAAGAGACCCAGTACTTC. Its translation is CAISVTGRQETQYF.

The CDR3 nucleotides read TGTGCCAGCAGCCAACGCGGGGCAGGAGATACGCAGTATTTT. It translates to CASSQRGAGDTQYF. V and J are TRBV14 and TRBJ2-3; a weak D match, TRBD2 (6 bases). V dropped 2 bases and J dropped 5 bases, with 11 bases sitting between them. There are 14 residues in the CDR3. Per the germline V gene, CDR1 is SGHDN and CDR2 is FVKESK.

The table lists this clonotype with many counts. V is TRBV20-1 and J is TRBJ2-5; 10 nucleotides align to TRBD2. V shed 5 bases and J 3 bases; nucleotides not matched to a gene: 12. The germline V gene has CDR1 DFQATT and CDR2 SNEGSKA (reference sequence). The CDR3 totals 16 residues. CDR3 protein: CSAPRMSGGAKETQYF. Here the CDR3 DNA reads TGCAGTGCTCCCCGCATGAGCGGGGGGGCAAAAGAGACCCAGTACTTC.

This clonotype was seen at least ten times. The V call is TRBV5-1, the J call TRBJ2-3, with D possibly TRBD1 on 6 matching bases. Germline CDR1 SGHRS, CDR2 YFSETQ. V lost 0 bases and J lost 1, with 12 bases in between. The CDR3 has 16 amino acids. The CDR3 region has the DNA TGCGCCAGCAGCTTGGGAGGACAGTCCCGCACAGATACGCAGTATTTT. Translating it yields CASSLGGQSRTDTQYF.

This chain uses TRBV12-3 or TRBV12-4 with TRBJ2-2; TRBD1 matches at 9 bases. The CDR3 extends over 19 amino acids. After removal of 5 bases from V and 4 bases from J, the junction contained 17 bases not matched to a gene. CDR3 bases: TGTGCCAGCAGTAGTTACAGGGGGCGGTCATTTCACAGCACCGGGGAGCTGTTTTTT. Amino acid sequence: CASSSYRGRSFHSTGELFF.

This clonotype turned up a few times. V and J are TRBV5-1 and TRBJ2-3; no clear D. The germline CDR1 and CDR2 sequences are SGHRS and YFSETQ. The germline V and J ends were trimmed by 0 bases and 0 bases, with 8 bases remaining between them. This CDR3 spans 15 amino acids. The CDR3 DNA follows: TGCGCCAGCAGCTTGGCCAGGCGTAGCACAGATACGCAGTATTTT. It specifies CASSLARRSTDTQYF. Drawing the rest from reference TRBV5-1 and TRBJ2-3, the complete variable domain is KAGVTQTPRYLIKTRGQQVTLSCSPISGHRSVSWYQQTPGQGLQFLFEYFSETQRNKGNFPGRFSGRQFSNSRSEMNVSTLELGDSALYLCASSLARRSTDTQYFGPGTRLTVL.

This clonotype has only a few counts. The V gene is TRBV4-1, the J gene TRBJ2-4, with TRBD1 matching 7 bases. The CDR3 sequence is 17 residues long. Germline V gives CDR1 MGHRA, CDR2 YSYEKL. Trimming took 0 bases from V and 0 from J; bases not matched to a gene: 5. The CDR3 reads CASSQEGTARAKNIQYF. DNA for the CDR3: TGCGCCAGCAGCCAAGAGGGGACAGCAAGAGCCAAAAACATTCAGTACTTC.

This clonotype has only a few counts. The rearrangement uses TRBV5-1 and TRBJ2-1, with D perhaps matching TRBD2 (5 bases). Germline loops: CDR1 SGHRS, CDR2 YFSETQ. Trimming pared 0 bases from V and 3 bases from J, leaving 7 bases between. The CDR3 loop spans 14 amino acids. The CDR3 nucleotides are TGCGCCAGCAGCTTGGGCGGGTTCTACAATGAGCAGTTCTTC. Translated: CASSLGGFYNEQFF.

This clonotype was observed a handful of times. The rearrangement joins TRBV11-2 to TRBJ1-1; no reliable D call. V shed 5 bases and J shed 10 bases, with 11 bases lying between them. The germline gives CDR1 SGHAT, CDR2 FQNNGV. The CDR3 sequence is 11 residues long. Here the CDR3 DNA reads TGTGCCAGCAGCCCCACAATGCGAGCTTTCTTT. It codes for CASSPTMRAFF.

This sequence joins TRBV19 and TRBJ2-3; a possible D gene is TRBD2 (5 bases). The CDR3 is 14 amino acids. The germline CDR1 and CDR2 sequences are LNHDA and SQIVND (reference sequence). V dropped 5 bases and J dropped 4 bases, with 13 bases sitting between them. CDR3 loop: CASSYGLASDTQYF. The CDR3 DNA follows: TGTGCCAGTAGTTATGGGCTAGCCTCAGATACGCAGTATTTT. The full variable domain, its missing parts supplied by reference TRBV19 and TRBJ2-3, is DGGITQSPKYLFRKEGQNVTLSCEQNLNHDAMYWYRQDPGQGLRLIYYSQIVNDFQKGDIAEGYSVSREKKESFPLTVTSAQKNPTAFYLCASSYGLASDTQYFGPGTRLTVL.

This clonotype was observed a few times. The chain has TRBV11-2 and TRBJ2-7; 7 bases match TRBD2. The CDR3 length is 15 residues. Germline loops: CDR1 SGHAT, CDR2 FQNNGV. Trimming removed 5 bases from V and 0 bases from J; junction bases left unmatched: 7. CDR3 nucleotide sequence: TGTGCCAGCAGCGAATTGCGGGGGAACTCCTACGAGCAGTACTTC. It specifies CASSELRGNSYEQYF.

The chain couples TRBV18 to TRBJ2-7, with 8 bases lining up with TRBD1. V was pared by 6 bases and J by 6 bases, with 10 bases of the junction left unmatched. This CDR3 contains 14 residues. The germline gives CDR1 KGHSH, CDR2 LQKENI. The CDR3 DNA is TGTGCCAGCTCTCAGACAGGGGAATCGGGCGAGCAGTACGTC. Protein product: CASSQTGESGEQYV.

This clonotype was counted between two and nine times. V usage is TRBV6-1 and J usage is TRBJ1-2; TRBD1 aligns across 12 bases. Looked up from germline, CDR1 is MNHNS and CDR2 is SASEGT. The CDR3 covers 16 residues. V gave up 9 bases and J gave up 3 bases; unmatched junction bases: 11. CDR3: CASITPGQGADYGYTF. The CDR3 region has the DNA TGTGCCAGTATTACCCCGGGACAGGGGGCAGACTATGGCTACACCTTC.